Shown below are 24 T cell receptor beta chains from a single sample sequenced in a study of blood T cell repertoires in COVID-19. Assay used: immunoSEQ multiplex PCR; TCRdb lists only in-frame clones, some missing. The sample lists 30,000 to 40,000 clones; roughly 74% were seen once. Sequencing input: peripheral blood. These receptors all stem from a man in his 70s with COVID-19, enrolled during active disease.

The chain is built from TRBV9 and TRBJ2-2; 7 bases agree with TRBD2. The germline gives CDR1 SGDLS, CDR2 YYNGEE. The junction had 9 bases not matched to a gene; V was cut back by 0 bases and J by 4 bases. The CDR3 spans 17 residues. CDR3 amino acids: CASSVEPPGGGTGELFF. The CDR3 nucleotides read TGTGCCAGCAGCGTAGAGCCTCCAGGCGGGGGCACCGGGGAGCTGTTTTTT.

There are a few counts of this clone. The chain links TRBV30 to TRBJ2-2; weak D call: TRBD2 (5 bases). V was trimmed by 0 bases and J by 4 bases, leaving 9 bases between them. Per germline, CDR1 GTSNPN and CDR2 SVGIG (reference sequence). The CDR3 consists of 14 residues. The CDR3 protein is CAWSVLEGTGELFF. CDR3 DNA: TGTGCCTGGAGTGTACTTGAGGGCACCGGGGAGCTGTTTTTT.

V gene TRBV19 combines with J gene TRBJ1-5, with D possibly being TRBD1 (6 bases). Germline loops: CDR1 LNHDA, CDR2 SQIVND (reference sequence). This CDR3 has 16 residues. The V end was cut by 6 bases, the J end by 5 bases, with 20 bases between. The CDR3 loop is CASSGQGTPAYQPQHF. CDR3 in DNA: TGTGCCAGTAGCGGGCAGGGGACACCAGCCTATCAGCCCCAGCATTTT.

The chain uses TRBV7-9 and TRBJ1-4; no firm D call. V was shortened by 3 bases and J by 0 bases, with 8 bases between the two germline ends. The germline CDR1 and CDR2 sequences are SEHNR and FQNEAQ (reference sequence). The CDR3 sequence is 15 residues long. The CDR3 sequence is CASSFSPATNEKLFF. The DNA of the CDR3 is TGTGCCAGCAGCTTCTCGCCGGCAACTAATGAAAAACTGTTTTTT.

The V call is TRBV4-1, the J call TRBJ1-6; possible D gene TRBD1, 6 bases. V was trimmed by 1 base and J by 10 bases, leaving 17 bases between them. The CDR3 covers 16 residues. From germline, CDR1 is MGHRA and CDR2 YSYEKL. The DNA of the CDR3 is TGCGCCAGCAGCCAAGCTAAGTACAGGGATGGGTCACCCCTCCACTTT. It specifies CASSQAKYRDGSPLHF.

The rearrangement joins TRBV28 to TRBJ1-3, with D possibly TRBD1 on 5 matching bases. This CDR3 is 14 amino acids long. Trimming left V 5 bases short and J 2 bases short, with 10 bases between. CDR1 and CDR2 (germline): MDHEN, SYDVKM. CDR3: CASSPAGPGNTIYF. The CDR3 coding sequence is TGTGCCAGCAGTCCTGCAGGGCCTGGAAACACCATATATTTT.

This chain joins TRBV29-1 and TRBJ1-6, with 7 positions matching TRBD1. Germline CDR1 SQVTM, CDR2 ANQGSEA. This CDR3 contains 13 residues. V shed 4 bases and J 7 bases; nucleotides not matched to a gene: 4. CDR3 loop: CSVGTGKNSPLHF. The DNA for the CDR3 is TGCAGCGTTGGGACAGGAAAAAATTCACCCCTCCACTTT. Variable domain in full (rest from reference TRBV29-1 and TRBJ1-6): SAVISQKPSRDICQRGTSLTIQCQVDSQVTMMFWYRQQPGQSLTLIATANQGSEATYESGFVIDKFPISRPNLTFSTLTVSNMSPEDSSIYLCSVGTGKNSPLHFGNGTRLTVT.

CDR3 DNA sequence: TGCGCCAGCAGCCAGGTACGGCAGGGGGCTCAGCCCCAGCATTTT. This translates into CASSQVRQGAQPQHF. The rearrangement links TRBV4-1 to TRBJ1-5, with TRBD1 matching over 8 bases. CDR1 is MGHRA and CDR2 is YSYEKL in the germline V gene. There are 15 residues in the CDR3. J was trimmed by 6 bases and V by 3 bases; bases with no gene match: 7.

This sequence joins TRBV30 and TRBJ1-5; 7 bases agree with TRBD1. The CDR3 is 15 amino acids. Germline V gene data show CDR1 as GTSNPN and CDR2 as SVGIG (reference sequence). The J segment lost 5 bases and the V segment lost 0 bases, leaving 7 bases of the junction unmatched. The CDR3 loop is CAWSVSGTVHQPQHF. The CDR3 bases are TGTGCCTGGAGTGTATCCGGGACAGTCCATCAGCCCCAGCATTTT. The entire variable domain, with the rest obtained from reference TRBV30 and TRBJ1-5, is as follows: SQTIHQWPATLVQPVGSPLSLECTVEGTSNPNLYWYRQAAGRGLQLLFYSVGIGQISSEVPQNLSASRPQDRQFILSSKKLLLSDSGFYLCAWSVSGTVHQPQHFGDGTRLSIL.

The chain employs TRBV3-1 (or the pseudogene TRBV3-2) and TRBJ1-4; no clear D. The CDR3 spans 14 residues. With 4 bases removed from V and 8 bases from J, the gap between germline ends came to 14 bases. Germline-derived CDR1 and CDR2 are LGHDT and YNNKEL (reference sequence). Written as DNA, the CDR3 is TGTGCCAGCAGCCCGACTTTGCAAGAGGAAAAACTGTTTTTT. Protein product: CASSPTLQEEKLFF.

The V call is TRBV6-1, the J call TRBJ1-3; D not certain. CDR3 length: 14 residues. The V gene lost 6 bases and the J gene lost 2 bases, with 11 bases spanning the gap. CDR1 MNHNS and CDR2 SASEGT come from the germline V gene. The CDR3 DNA reads as TGTGCCAGCAGCAACCAGGTCACTGGAAACACCATATATTTT. Translated: CASSNQVTGNTIYF.

The rearrangement joins TRBV6-2 or TRBV6-3 to TRBJ1-1, with D maybe TRBD1 (6 bases). Germline V CDR1 and CDR2: MNHEY, SVGEGT. V was shortened by 6 bases and J by 11 bases, with 16 bases between the two germline ends. The CDR3 spans 12 residues. In DNA, the CDR3 is TGTGCCAGCAGCCTAGTCCGGGGGGCGGCTTTCTTT. Its protein product is CASSLVRGAAFF.

This clone was seen a few times. The J gene is TRBJ1-4, the V gene TRBV18; TRBD1 is a possible D gene (5 bases). Germline V CDR1 and CDR2: KGHSH, LQKENI. This CDR3 is built from 14 residues. V lost 6 bases to trimming and J lost 7 bases, with 15 bases between them. The CDR3 DNA is TGTGCCAGCTCCCGAGGGGAGGCCAGTGAAAAACTGTTTTTT. Residues: CASSRGEASEKLFF.

The genes are TRBV6-5 and TRBJ2-7; 9 bases map to TRBD1. Per germline, CDR1 MNHEY and CDR2 SVGAGI. This CDR3 region has 15 residues. J was trimmed by 1 base and V by 7 bases; bases with no gene match: 8. CDR3 coding DNA: TGTGCCAGCACCCAGGGACAGGGAATTTCCTACGAGCAGTACTTC. Encoded protein: CASTQGQGISYEQYF.

The V gene is TRBV18, the J gene TRBJ2-7; 7 bases map to TRBD2. The germline CDR1 and CDR2 sequences are KGHSH and LQKENI. The CDR3 is 15 amino acids. V dropped 0 bases and J dropped 7; count of bases not matched to a gene: 9. The CDR3 spells CASSPPKTSFGEQYF. CDR3 DNA sequence: TGTGCCAGCTCACCACCAAAGACTAGCTTCGGGGAGCAGTACTTC.

This chain joins TRBV9 and TRBJ1-1; the match to TRBD1 covers 8 bases. Looked up from germline, CDR1 is SGDLS and CDR2 is YYNGEE. With 7 bases clipped from V and 6 bases from J, the junction kept 11 bases outside the gene matches. The CDR3 sequence is 14 residues long. In DNA, the CDR3 is TGTGCCAGCTCAAAGACAGGGGTAAGTGCTGAAGCTTTCTTT. Translating it yields CASSKTGVSAEAFF. Combining the CDR3 with reference TRBV9 and TRBJ1-1 gives the whole variable domain DSGVTQTPKHLITATGQRVTLRCSPRSGDLSVYWYQQSLDQGLQFLIQYYNGEERAKGNILERFSAQQFPDLHSELNLSSLELGDSALYFCASSKTGVSAEAFFGQGTRLTVV.

The J gene is TRBJ1-4, the V gene TRBV2; D call uncertain. The CDR3 is 13 amino acids. Trimming left V 7 bases short and J 7 bases short, with 13 bases between. CDR1 and CDR2 (germline): SNHLY, FYNNEI. DNA for the CDR3: TGTGCCAGCAAAAGGGAGATTGGTGAAAAACTGTTTTTT. This gives the protein CASKREIGEKLFF.

This chain joins TRBV6-4 and TRBJ1-6; D possibly corresponds to TRBD1 (6 bases). The germline V gene encodes CDR1 MRHNA and CDR2 SNTAGT. This CDR3 region has 15 residues. Deletions cut 4 bases from V and 9 bases from J, with 16 bases between. The CDR3 is CASSAQGGSGSPLHF. The CDR3 nucleotides are TGTGCCAGCAGTGCCCAAGGGGGTTCAGGTTCACCCCTCCACTTT.

The V gene is TRBV5-1, the J gene TRBJ2-7; 7 bases map to TRBD1. Germline V lookup: CDR1 SGHRS, CDR2 YFSETQ. V lost 0 bases, J lost 6 bases, and 9 bases stayed unmatched. CDR3 length: 15 residues. DNA for the CDR3: TGCGCCAGCAGCTTGGGGAATACAGGGGTAGGCGAGCAGTACTTC. Translation gives CASSLGNTGVGEQYF.

The chain recombines TRBV14 with TRBJ2-7; 9 bases are a match to TRBD2. This CDR3 has 15 residues. The junction had 7 bases not matched to a gene; V was cut back by 4 bases and J by 3 bases. Germline V gives CDR1 SGHDN, CDR2 FVKESK. DNA for the CDR3: TGTGCCAGCAGCCCAATTAGCGGGGGAGACTACGAGCAGTACTTC. It yields the protein CASSPISGGDYEQYF.

J is TRBJ2-2 and V is TRBV27, with TRBD1 identical over 7 bases. Germline CDR1 is MNHEY and CDR2 is SMNVEV (reference sequence). The V gene end was trimmed by 6 bases and the J gene end by 0 bases; junction bases not matched to a gene: 10. This CDR3 is 17 amino acids long. The CDR3, as DNA: TGTGCCAGCAGGTTAGAGGGGGCACAATCGAACACCGGGGAGCTGTTTTTT. Protein: CASRLEGAQSNTGELFF.

V is TRBV18 and J is TRBJ1-2; D is possibly TRBD1 (5 bases). The germline V and J ends were trimmed by 3 bases and 4 bases, with 12 bases remaining between them. The CDR3 consists of 14 residues. The germline V gene encodes CDR1 KGHSH and CDR2 LQKENI. CDR3 amino acids: CASSPIQGGYGYTF. For the CDR3, the DNA is TGTGCCAGCTCACCCATTCAGGGTGGCTATGGCTACACCTTC.

The table lists this clone with a count of one. V usage is TRBV18 and J usage is TRBJ1-2; D unclear. The CDR3 spans 14 residues. CDR1 and CDR2 (germline): KGHSH, LQKENI. The V end lost 2 bases, the J end lost 6 bases, and 13 bases lay between the germline ends. CDR3 region: CASSPGSGYNGYTF. The CDR3 nucleotides read TGTGCCAGCTCACCAGGTTCCGGGTATAATGGCTACACCTTC.

This clone has a handful of counts. The chain has TRBV29-1 and TRBJ2-1; 10 positions match TRBD2. The CDR3 length is 15 residues. Germline CDR1 is SQVTM and CDR2 is ANQGSEA. Germline trimming cut 6 bases from V and 2 bases from J; bases unmatched to any gene: 7. The chain's CDR3 is CSVPPSGRAYNEQFF. CDR3 nucleotides: TGCAGCGTGCCTCCAAGCGGGAGGGCCTACAATGAGCAGTTCTTC.